The TCR beta chain under discussion was sequenced for a study of blood T cell repertoires in COVID-19. Whole-study context: The United States, Italy and Spain supplied acute and convalescent COVID-19 samples.

In the original workflow: For nucleated cells, counts were estimated from reference gene primer amplification. Sequenced by immunoSEQ multiplex PCR; TCRdb stores in-frame clones only, minus some. V and J calls and clone size are copied from that table; D and trimming were computed from the DNA. The profile shows approximately 280,000 clones, 86% of them singletons. There are 14 residues in the CDR3. J was trimmed by 3 bases and V by 5 bases; bases with no gene match: 7. The germline gives CDR1 MNHEY, CDR2 SVGAGI. Clinical histories supplied by participants themselves formed the basis of cohort assignment.

The V call is TRBV6-5, the J call TRBJ2-7; 7 bases line up with TRBD1. The clonotype was recovered from a woman younger than 30 who had recovered from COVID-19. Sequencing was done on a sample of PBMCs or T cells enriched from blood (not recorded which). CDR3 nucleotide sequence: TGTGCCAGCAGTCCCGACAGGGTGCTCTACGAGCAGTACTTC. It is translated as CASSPDRVLYEQYF.